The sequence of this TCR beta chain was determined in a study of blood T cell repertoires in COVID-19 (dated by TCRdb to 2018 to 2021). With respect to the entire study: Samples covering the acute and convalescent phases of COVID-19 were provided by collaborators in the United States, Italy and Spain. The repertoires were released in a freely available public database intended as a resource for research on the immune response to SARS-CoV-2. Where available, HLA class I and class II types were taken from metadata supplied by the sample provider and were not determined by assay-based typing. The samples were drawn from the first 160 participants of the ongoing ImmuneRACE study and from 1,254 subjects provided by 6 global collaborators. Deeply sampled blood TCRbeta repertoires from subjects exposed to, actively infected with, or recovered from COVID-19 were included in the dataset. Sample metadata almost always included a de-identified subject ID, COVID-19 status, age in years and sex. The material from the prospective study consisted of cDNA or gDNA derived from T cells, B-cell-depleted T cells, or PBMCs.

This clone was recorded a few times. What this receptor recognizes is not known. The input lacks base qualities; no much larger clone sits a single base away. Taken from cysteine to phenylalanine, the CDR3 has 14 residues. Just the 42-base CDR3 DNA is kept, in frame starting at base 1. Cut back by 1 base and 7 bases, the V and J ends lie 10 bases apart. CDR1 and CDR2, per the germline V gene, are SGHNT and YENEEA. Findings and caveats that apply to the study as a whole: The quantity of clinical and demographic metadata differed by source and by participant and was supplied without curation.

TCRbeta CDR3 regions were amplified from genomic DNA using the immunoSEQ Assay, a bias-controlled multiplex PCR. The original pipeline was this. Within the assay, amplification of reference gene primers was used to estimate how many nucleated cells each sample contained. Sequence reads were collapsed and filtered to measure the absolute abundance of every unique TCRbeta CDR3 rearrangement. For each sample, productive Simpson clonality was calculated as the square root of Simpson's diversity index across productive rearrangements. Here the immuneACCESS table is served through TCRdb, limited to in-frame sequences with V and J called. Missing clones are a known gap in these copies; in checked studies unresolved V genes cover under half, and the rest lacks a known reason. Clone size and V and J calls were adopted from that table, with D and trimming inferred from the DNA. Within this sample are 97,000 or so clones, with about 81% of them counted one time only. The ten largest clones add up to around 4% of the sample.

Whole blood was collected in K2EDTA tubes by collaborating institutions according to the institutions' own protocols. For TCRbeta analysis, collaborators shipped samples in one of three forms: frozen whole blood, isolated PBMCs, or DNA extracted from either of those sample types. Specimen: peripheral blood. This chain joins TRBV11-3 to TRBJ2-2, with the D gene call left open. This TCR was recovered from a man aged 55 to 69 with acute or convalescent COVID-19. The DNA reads TGTGCCAGCAGCTTAGGAGGATCTGGCGGGGAGCTGTTTTTT. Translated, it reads CASSLGGSGGELFF.